Below, one T cell receptor (beta chain) is given with its context. This sample is part of a study of Graves' ophthalmopathy and Graves' hyperthyroidism. The germline V gene encodes CDR1 SNHLY and CDR2 FYNNEI. The CDR3 covers 15 residues. The ends lost 5 bases at V and 7 bases at J; junction bases unmatched: 9. For repertoire sequencing, the TCR beta CDR3 regions were amplified from RNA transcripts. Second-round multiplex PCR followed a first-round RT-PCR using HTBI primers. TCRdb processed the multiplex PCR reads anew with MiXCR; each CDR3 protein has one entry. The top ten hold roughly 3% of the sample, which has about 640,000 distinct CDR3 sequences, 35% to 50% seen once.

This receptor was taken from an adult man with Graves' ophthalmopathy. This chain links TRBV2 with TRBJ1-5, with 9 bases that match TRBD1. The sequenced material came from peripheral blood. The DNA for the CDR3 is TGTGCCAGCAGTAACAGGGGGCCAGAGGAGCAGCCCCAGCATTTT. This encodes CASSNRGPEEQPQHF.